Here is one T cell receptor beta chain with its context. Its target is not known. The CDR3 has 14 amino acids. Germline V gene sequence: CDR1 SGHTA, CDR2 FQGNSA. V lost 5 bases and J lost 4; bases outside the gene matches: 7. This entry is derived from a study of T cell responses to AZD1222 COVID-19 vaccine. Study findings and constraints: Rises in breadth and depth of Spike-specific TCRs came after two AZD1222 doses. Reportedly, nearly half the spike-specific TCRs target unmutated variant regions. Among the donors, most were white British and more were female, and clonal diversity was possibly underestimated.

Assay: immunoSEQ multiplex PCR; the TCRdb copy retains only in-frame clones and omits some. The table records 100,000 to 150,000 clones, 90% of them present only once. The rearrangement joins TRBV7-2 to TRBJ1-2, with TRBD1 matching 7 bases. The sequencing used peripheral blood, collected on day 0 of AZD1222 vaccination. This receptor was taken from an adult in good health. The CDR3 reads CASSPPQGTYGYTF. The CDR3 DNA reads TGTGCCAGCAGCCCCCCACAGGGGACCTATGGCTACACCTTC.